This TCR beta chain derives from a study of cytomegalovirus exposure and HLA in healthy donors. Across the whole study: In a later analysis, it was reported that the approximately 120 validation repertoires had been produced on the same platform as the 550 to 850 repertoires belonging to the first cohort.

Findings of the study overall: Rare TCR sequences predominated, though certain public TCRs were found in many donors. The study put about 180 TCR beta chains on its list as cytomegalovirus-associated.

A roughly 120-subject validation cohort, separate from the approximately 670-subject first cohort, supplied the donors. Assay used: immunoSEQ multiplex PCR; TCRdb lists only in-frame clones, some missing. Among approximately 150,000 clones listed, about 87% were seen once. Comment on this clone: The antigen is not known.

J lost 3 bases, V lost 1 base, and 6 bases had no gene match. Per the germline V gene, CDR1 is SGHRS and CDR2 is YFSETQ. This CDR3 region has 16 residues. This TCR was sampled from a woman aged 25 to 45 in good health and CMV-seronegative. Specimen: PBMCs. The chain has TRBV5-1 and TRBJ2-1; 8 bases align to TRBD2. CDR3: CASSLTSGSYYNEQFF. The CDR3 nucleotides are TGCGCCAGCAGCTTGACTAGCGGAAGCTACTACAATGAGCAGTTCTTC.